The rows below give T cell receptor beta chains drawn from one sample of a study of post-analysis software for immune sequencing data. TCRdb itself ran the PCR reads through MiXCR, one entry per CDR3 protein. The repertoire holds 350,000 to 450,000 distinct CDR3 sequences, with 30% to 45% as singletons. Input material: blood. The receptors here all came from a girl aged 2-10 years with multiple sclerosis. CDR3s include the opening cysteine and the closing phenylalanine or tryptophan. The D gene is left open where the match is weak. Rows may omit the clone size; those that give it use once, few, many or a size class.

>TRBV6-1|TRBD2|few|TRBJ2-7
CASTQAMGGGVSYEQYF
TGTGCCAGCACCCAAGCCATGGGGGGGGGAGTCTCCTACGAGCAGTACTTC
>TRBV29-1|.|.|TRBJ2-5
CSVAGGFGETQYF
TGCAGCGTTGCCGGGGGCTTTGGAGAGACCCAGTACTTC
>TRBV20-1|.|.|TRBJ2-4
CSASDTAKNIQYF
TGCAGTGCTAGCGACACAGCCAAAAACATTCAGTACTTC
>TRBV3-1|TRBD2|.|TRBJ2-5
CASRRGLAGGTTQYF
TGTGCCAGCAGGCGAGGACTAGCGGGAGGGACGACCCAGTACTTC
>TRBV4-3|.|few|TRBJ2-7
CASSQDSGHSYEQYF
TGCGCCAGCAGCCAAGATTCAGGGCATTCCTACGAGCAGTACTTC
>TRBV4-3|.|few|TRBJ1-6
CASSQEWGRRNSPLHF
TGCGCCAGCAGCCAAGAATGGGGGCGGCGGAATTCACCCCTCCACTTT
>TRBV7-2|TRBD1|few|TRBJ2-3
CASSEPGQPFTDTQYF
TGTGCCAGCAGCGAACCGGGACAGCCGTTCACAGATACGCAGTATTTT
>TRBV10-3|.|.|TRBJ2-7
CAIKIADTSYEQYF
TGTGCCATCAAGATAGCGGACACCTCCTACGAGCAGTACTTC
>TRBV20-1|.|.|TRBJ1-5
CSAGDKGNQPQHF
TGCAGTGCTGGGGACAAGGGCAATCAGCCCCAGCATTTT
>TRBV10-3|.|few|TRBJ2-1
CAISESWGAQYNEQFF
TGTGCCATCAGTGAGTCTTGGGGGGCCCAGTACAATGAGCAGTTCTTC
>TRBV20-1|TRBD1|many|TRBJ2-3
CSARRQGGTDTQYF
TGCAGTGCTAGACGACAGGGCGGCACAGATACGCAGTATTTT
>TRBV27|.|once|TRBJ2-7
CASSSLGDFSYEQYF
TGTGCCAGCAGTTCTTTAGGGGACTTCTCCTACGAGCAGTACTTC
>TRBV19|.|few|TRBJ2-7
CASSMEDTRGSYEQYF
TGTGCCAGTAGTATGGAAGACACTCGGGGTTCCTACGAGCAGTACTTC
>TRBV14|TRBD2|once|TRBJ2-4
CASSQVRLTSSLGRGEQYF
TGTGCCAGCAGCCAAGTTCGCCTTACCTCAAGTCTTGGCCGGGGGGAGCAGTACTTC
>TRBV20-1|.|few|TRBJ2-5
CSTRFQETQYF
TGCAGTACTAGGTTTCAAGAGACCCAGTACTTC
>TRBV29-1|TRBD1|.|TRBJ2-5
CSVEEGQGETQYF
TGCAGCGTTGAAGAGGGACAGGGCGAGACCCAGTACTTC
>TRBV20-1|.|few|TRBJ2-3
CSASNVAGLSTDTQYF
TGCAGTGCTAGTAATGTGGCGGGGCTAAGCACAGATACGCAGTATTTT
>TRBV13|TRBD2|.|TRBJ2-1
CASSPWREGRSEQFF
TGTGCCAGCAGCCCTTGGCGGGAGGGCCGCTCGGAGCAGTTCTTC
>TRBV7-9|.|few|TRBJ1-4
CASSFTAEKLFF
TGTGCCAGCAGCTTCACAGCCGAAAAACTGTTTTTT
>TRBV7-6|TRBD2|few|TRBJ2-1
CASSSGLAGGLSIYNEQFF
TGTGCCAGCAGCTCCGGACTAGCGGGAGGGTTAAGTATATACAATGAGCAGTTCTTC
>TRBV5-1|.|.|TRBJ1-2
CASSLGAQTLPMGYTF
TGCGCCAGCAGCCTGGGGGCCCAAACCTTGCCTATGGGCTACACCTTC
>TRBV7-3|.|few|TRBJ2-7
CASSLGPRQGGEQYF
TGTGCCAGCAGCTTAGGTCCGAGGCAGGGAGGCGAGCAGTACTTC
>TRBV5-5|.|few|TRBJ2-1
CASSLIGLTRFF
TGTGCCAGCAGCTTGATAGGCCTAACCCGGTTCTTC
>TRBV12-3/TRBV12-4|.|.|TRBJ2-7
CASSFEARSPYEQYF
TGTGCCAGCAGTTTCGAAGCCAGAAGCCCTTACGAGCAGTACTTC
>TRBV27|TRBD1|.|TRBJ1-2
CASSWTGKDGYTF
TGTGCCAGCAGTTGGACAGGAAAGGATGGCTACACCTTC
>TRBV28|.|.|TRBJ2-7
CASRGQGYEQYF
TGTGCCAGCAGAGGGCAGGGGTACGAGCAGTACTTC
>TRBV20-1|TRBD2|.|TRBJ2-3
CSADGTSGQTPATQYF
TGCAGTGCGGACGGGACTAGCGGCCAGACCCCGGCTACGCAGTATTTT
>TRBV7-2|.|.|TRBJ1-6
CASSLLPSPLHF
TGTGCCAGCAGTCTCTTACCTTCGCCCCTCCACTTT
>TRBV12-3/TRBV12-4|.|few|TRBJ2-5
CASTPWWGGETQYF
TGTGCCAGCACCCCCTGGTGGGGCGGAGAGACCCAGTACTTC
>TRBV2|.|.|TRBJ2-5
CASSELDNKTQYF
TGTGCCAGCAGTGAACTGGACAACAAGACCCAGTACTTC
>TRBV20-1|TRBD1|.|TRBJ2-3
CSAPLRDRGYQYF
TGCAGTGCACCCCTCCGGGACAGGGGGTACCAGTATTTT
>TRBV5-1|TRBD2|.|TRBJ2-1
CASSSGTNDYNEQFF
TGCGCCAGCAGCTCCGGGACTAACGACTACAATGAGCAGTTCTTC
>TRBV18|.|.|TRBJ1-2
CASSPGTPITYGYTF
TGTGCCAGCTCACCCGGGACACCTATAACCTATGGCTACACCTTC
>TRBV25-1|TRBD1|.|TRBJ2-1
CASSETTGTGKNEQFF
TGTGCCAGCAGTGAGACTACCGGGACAGGGAAGAATGAGCAGTTCTTC
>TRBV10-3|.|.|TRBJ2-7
CAISARGASYEQYF
TGTGCCATCAGTGCCAGGGGCGCCTCGTACGAGCAGTACTTC
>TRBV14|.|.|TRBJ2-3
CASSPRGRTSTDTQYF
TGTGCCAGCAGCCCCAGGGGCCGGACCAGCACAGATACGCAGTATTTT
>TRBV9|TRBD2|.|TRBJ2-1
CASSVGLAGGYYNEQFF
TGTGCCAGCAGCGTAGGGCTAGCGGGGGGTTACTACAATGAGCAGTTCTTC
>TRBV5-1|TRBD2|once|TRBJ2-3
CASSLVLAGGRGSTDTQYF
TGCGCCAGCAGCTTGGTACTAGCGGGGGGACGAGGTAGCACAGATACGCAGTATTTT
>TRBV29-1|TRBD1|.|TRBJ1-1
CSAKTGQAFKITEAFF
TGCAGCGCGAAAACGGGACAGGCTTTCAAGATCACTGAAGCTTTCTTT
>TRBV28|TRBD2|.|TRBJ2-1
CASRTRLAANEQFF
TGTGCCAGCAGGACCCGACTAGCGGCGAATGAGCAGTTCTTC
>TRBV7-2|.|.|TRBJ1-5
CASSPDRPAYRSHQPQHF
TGTGCCAGCAGCCCGGACAGACCTGCTTATAGATCCCATCAGCCCCAGCATTTT
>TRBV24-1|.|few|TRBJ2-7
CATSDLTYEQYF
TGTGCCACCAGTGACCTTACCTACGAGCAGTACTTC
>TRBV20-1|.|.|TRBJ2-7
CSGERGAGEQYF
TGCAGTGGGGAAAGAGGGGCCGGCGAGCAGTACTTC
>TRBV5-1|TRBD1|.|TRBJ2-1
CASTFKGAGETQFF
TGCGCCAGCACCTTTAAGGGGGCAGGAGAGACCCAGTTCTTC
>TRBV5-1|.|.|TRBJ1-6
CASSFGGPGNSPLHF
TGCGCCAGCAGCTTCGGGGGCCCCGGTAATTCACCCCTCCACTTT
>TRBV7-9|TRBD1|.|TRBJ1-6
CASSSGGGGNLPLHF
TGTGCCAGCAGCTCAGGGGGAGGGGGGAATTTACCCCTCCACTTT
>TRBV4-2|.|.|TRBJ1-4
CASSQRGDGGDYEKLFF
TGTGCCAGCAGCCAAAGGGGGGATGGGGGAGATTATGAAAAACTGTTTTTT
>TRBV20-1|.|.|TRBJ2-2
CSASGLGGDTGELFF
TGCAGTGCTAGCGGGTTGGGGGGAGATACCGGGGAGCTGTTTTTT